This T cell receptor (beta chain) was sequenced during a study of shared clonotypes between healthy human individuals. Study-level points and caveats: Several donors had about 5% of their naive CD4 clonotypes in common.

After removal of 2 bases from V and 6 bases from J, the junction contained 9 bases not matched to a gene. This CDR3 has 16 residues. Germline V CDR1 and CDR2: KGHSH, LQKENI. Remarks on this clone: Its antigen remains unknown.

In the source study's methods: Junction-only sequences without quality scores came from ImmunoSEQ, so filtering differed. Clones were sequenced by immunoSEQ multiplex PCR, and TCRdb holds only the in-frame ones, with some missing. V and J calls and clone size come straight from that table; D and trimming were deduced from the DNA. The sample lists around 2.1 million clones, 90% to 96% occurring once. J is TRBJ2-2 and V is TRBV18, with 7 bases fitting TRBD1. Sequenced material: naive CD4+ T cells sorted from blood. The sample's subset: CD45RA+ positively selected. The receptor comes from a young man in good health. The CDR3 here is CASSPSQGVLAGELFF. CDR3 sequence (DNA): TGTGCCAGCTCACCAAGTCAGGGGGTTCTCGCCGGGGAGCTGTTTTTT. Full variable domain (outside the CDR3, taken from reference TRBV18 and TRBJ2-2): NAGVMQNPRHLVRRRGQEARLRCSPMKGHSHVYWYRQLPEEGLKFMVYLQKENIIDESGMPKERFSAEFPKEGPSILRIQQVVRGDSAAYFCASSPSQGVLAGELFFGEGSRLTVL.